The rows below give T cell receptor beta chains drawn from one sample of a study of T cell responses to AZD1222 COVID-19 vaccine. Here immunoSEQ multiplex PCR was the method, and the copy in TCRdb shows in-frame clones only, minus some. The table has more than 250,000 clones, approximately 93% seen once. The sequencing here drew on peripheral blood, taken on day 0 of AZD1222 vaccination. These receptors originate from an adult in good health. CDR3s include the opening cysteine and the closing phenylalanine or tryptophan. D genes are given only for firm matches.

J gene: TRBJ2-7
V gene: TRBV7-9
D gene: -
CDR3 DNA: TGTGCCAGCAGCCCCCGGACAGTGAGAGGCGAGCAGTACTTC
CDR3 protein: CASSPRTVRGEQYF

J gene: TRBJ2-1
V gene: TRBV5-1
D gene: -
CDR3 DNA: TGCGCCAGCAGCGAAGCCAGCGCGAATGAGCAGTTCTTC
CDR3 protein: CASSEASANEQFF

J gene: TRBJ2-7
V gene: TRBV5-5
D gene: TRBD1
CDR3 DNA: TGTGCCAGCAGCTGGGGACAGGCACCCAACTACGAGCAGTACTTC
CDR3 protein: CASSWGQAPNYEQYF

J gene: TRBJ2-2
V gene: TRBV2
D gene: -
CDR3 DNA: TGTGCCAGCAGTGAAAGGCAGGGTCGGAACACCGGGGAGCTGTTTTTT
CDR3 protein: CASSERQGRNTGELFF

J gene: TRBJ1-1
V gene: TRBV28
D gene: TRBD1
CDR3 DNA: TGTGCCAGCAGTCTCCGACAGGGGGCTGAAGCTTTCTTT
CDR3 protein: CASSLRQGAEAFF

J gene: TRBJ2-1
V gene: TRBV9
D gene: -
CDR3 DNA: TGTGCCAGCAGCGTAGAGGCAGGGACGTGGAATGAGCAGTTCTTC
CDR3 protein: CASSVEAGTWNEQFF

J gene: TRBJ2-2
V gene: TRBV28
D gene: TRBD2
CDR3 DNA: TGTGCCAGCAGCCCAGCGGGAGGCTCGGGGACCGGGGAGCTGTTTTTT
CDR3 protein: CASSPAGGSGTGELFF

J gene: TRBJ1-4
V gene: TRBV5-4
D gene: -
CDR3 DNA: TGTGCCAGCAGCCTGGGGACGGATGAAAAACTGTTTTTT
CDR3 protein: CASSLGTDEKLFF

J gene: TRBJ1-1
V gene: TRBV11-1
D gene: -
CDR3 DNA: TGTGCCAGCAGCTTAGATAGGACGGGTGAAGCTTTCTTT
CDR3 protein: CASSLDRTGEAFF

J gene: TRBJ2-1
V gene: TRBV19
D gene: -
CDR3 DNA: TGTGCCAGTAGCCCCCAGGGCGTTAGTGCCTACAATGAGCAGTTCTTC
CDR3 protein: CASSPQGVSAYNEQFF

J gene: TRBJ2-5
V gene: TRBV4-3
D gene: TRBD2
CDR3 DNA: TGCGCCAGCAGCCAGGCTCTAGCGGGAGGTCAAGAGACCCAGTACTTC
CDR3 protein: CASSQALAGGQETQYF

J gene: TRBJ1-1
V gene: TRBV5-4
D gene: TRBD1
CDR3 DNA: TGTGCCAGCAGCCTCCGGACAGGGGCTCCCTTGAACACTGAAGCTTTCTTT
CDR3 protein: CASSLRTGAPLNTEAFF

J gene: TRBJ2-2
V gene: TRBV2
D gene: -
CDR3 DNA: TGTGCCAGCAGTGAGGTCAGAGTAACCGGGGAGCTGTTTTTT
CDR3 protein: CASSEVRVTGELFF

J gene: TRBJ2-4
V gene: TRBV7-9
D gene: TRBD2
CDR3 DNA: TGTGCCACCTCAACTAGCGGGGGGGCATCCAAAAACATTCAGTACTTC
CDR3 protein: CATSTSGGASKNIQYF

J gene: TRBJ1-3
V gene: TRBV5-1
D gene: -
CDR3 DNA: TGCGCCAGCAGCTCTGACAGTGCTGGAAACACCATATATTTT
CDR3 protein: CASSSDSAGNTIYF

J gene: TRBJ1-1
V gene: TRBV10-1
D gene: -
CDR3 DNA: TGCGCCAGCAGTGAGTCGGGTCTACCCGGTGAAGCTTTCTTT
CDR3 protein: CASSESGLPGEAFF

J gene: TRBJ1-4
V gene: TRBV3-1/TRBV3-2
D gene: -
CDR3 DNA: TGTGCCAGCAGCCGCCCTGGGGTTGAAAAACTGTTTTTT
CDR3 protein: CASSRPGVEKLFF